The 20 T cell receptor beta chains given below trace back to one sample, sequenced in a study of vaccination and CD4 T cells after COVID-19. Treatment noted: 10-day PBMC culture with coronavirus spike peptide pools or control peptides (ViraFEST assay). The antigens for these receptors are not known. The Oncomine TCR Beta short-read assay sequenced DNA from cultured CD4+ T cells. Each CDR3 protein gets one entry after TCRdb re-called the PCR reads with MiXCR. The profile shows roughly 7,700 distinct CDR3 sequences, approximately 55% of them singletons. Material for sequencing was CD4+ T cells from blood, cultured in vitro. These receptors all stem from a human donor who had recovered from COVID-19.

CDR3 in amino acids: CASSITARGIRNQPQHF. DNA of the CDR3: TGTGCCAGTAGTATTACGGCCAGGGGAATTCGCAATCAGCCCCAGCATTTT. The chain joins TRBV19 to TRBJ1-5; a possible D gene is TRBD1 (6 bases). Per germline, CDR1 LNHDA and CDR2 SQIVND (reference sequence). CDR3 length equals 17 residues. The V end lost 3 bases, the J end lost 2 bases, and 17 bases lay between the germline ends.

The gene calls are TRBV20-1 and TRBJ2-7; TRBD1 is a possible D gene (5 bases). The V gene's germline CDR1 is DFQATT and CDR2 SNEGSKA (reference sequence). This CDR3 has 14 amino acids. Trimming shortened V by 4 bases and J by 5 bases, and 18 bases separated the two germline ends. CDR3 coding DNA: TGCAGTGCTATAGACAGAACCCGTAGAAACGAGCAGTACTTC. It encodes CSAIDRTRRNEQYF.

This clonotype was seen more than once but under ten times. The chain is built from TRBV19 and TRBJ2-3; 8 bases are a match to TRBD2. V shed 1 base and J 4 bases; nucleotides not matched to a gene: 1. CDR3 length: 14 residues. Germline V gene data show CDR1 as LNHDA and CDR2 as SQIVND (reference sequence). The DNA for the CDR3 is TGTGCCAGTAGTATAGGGACTAGCCCAGATACGCAGTATTTT. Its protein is CASSIGTSPDTQYF.

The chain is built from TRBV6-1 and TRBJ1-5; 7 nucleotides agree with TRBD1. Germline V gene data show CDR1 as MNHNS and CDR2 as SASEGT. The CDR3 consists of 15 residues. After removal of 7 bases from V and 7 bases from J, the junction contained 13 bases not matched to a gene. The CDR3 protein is CASTPKGAGGQPQHF. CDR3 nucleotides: TGTGCCAGCACCCCTAAGGGGGCGGGAGGGCAGCCCCAGCATTTT.

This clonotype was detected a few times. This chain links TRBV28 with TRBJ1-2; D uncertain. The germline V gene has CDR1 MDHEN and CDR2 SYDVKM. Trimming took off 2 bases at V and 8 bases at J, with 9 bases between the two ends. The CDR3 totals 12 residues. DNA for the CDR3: TGTGCCAGCAGTTTACAGACGGGGGGCTACACCTTC. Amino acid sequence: CASSLQTGGYTF.

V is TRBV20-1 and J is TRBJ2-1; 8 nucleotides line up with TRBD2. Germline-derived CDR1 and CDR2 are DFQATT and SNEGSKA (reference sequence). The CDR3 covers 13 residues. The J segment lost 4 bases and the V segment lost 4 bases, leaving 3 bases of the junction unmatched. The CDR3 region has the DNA TGCAGTGCTAATCGCGGGGGGTACAATGAGCAGTTCTTC. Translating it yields CSANRGGYNEQFF.

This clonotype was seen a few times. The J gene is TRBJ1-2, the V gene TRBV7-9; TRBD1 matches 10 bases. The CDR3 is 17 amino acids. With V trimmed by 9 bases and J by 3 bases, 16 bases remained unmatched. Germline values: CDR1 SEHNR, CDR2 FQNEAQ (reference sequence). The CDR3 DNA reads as TGTGCCAGTTTCTCGAGGATTCGACAGGGGGCAGACTATGGCTACACCTTC. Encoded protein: CASFSRIRQGADYGYTF.

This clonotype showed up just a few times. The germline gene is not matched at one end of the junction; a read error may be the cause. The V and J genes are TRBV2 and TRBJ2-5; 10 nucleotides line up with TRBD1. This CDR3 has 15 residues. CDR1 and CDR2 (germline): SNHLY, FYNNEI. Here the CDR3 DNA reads TGTGCCAGCATTGAAAACCGGGACAGGGGTAGAAACCAGTACTTC. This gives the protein CASIENRDRGRNQYF.

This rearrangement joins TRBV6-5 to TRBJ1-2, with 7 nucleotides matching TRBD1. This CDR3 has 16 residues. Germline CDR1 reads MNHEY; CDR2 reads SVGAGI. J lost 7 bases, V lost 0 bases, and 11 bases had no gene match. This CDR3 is CASSYSGGRGERGYTF. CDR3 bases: TGTGCCAGCAGTTACTCAGGGGGCAGGGGGGAACGTGGCTACACCTTC.

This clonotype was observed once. The CDR3 spells CASSELAGGGDEQFF. CDR3 bases: TGTGCCAGCAGTGAACTAGCGGGGGGAGGGGATGAGCAGTTCTTC. This chain uses TRBV2 with TRBJ2-1; 11 bases agree with TRBD2. The V and J ends lost 2 bases and 8 bases, in that order; junction bases with no gene match: 5. CDR1 is SNHLY and CDR2 is FYNNEI in the germline V gene. The CDR3 extends over 15 amino acids.

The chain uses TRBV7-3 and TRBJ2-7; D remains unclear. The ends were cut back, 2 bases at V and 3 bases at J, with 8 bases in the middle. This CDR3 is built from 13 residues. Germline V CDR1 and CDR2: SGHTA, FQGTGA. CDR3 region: CASSLDRHYEQYF. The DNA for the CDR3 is TGTGCCAGCAGCTTAGACCGACACTACGAGCAGTACTTC.

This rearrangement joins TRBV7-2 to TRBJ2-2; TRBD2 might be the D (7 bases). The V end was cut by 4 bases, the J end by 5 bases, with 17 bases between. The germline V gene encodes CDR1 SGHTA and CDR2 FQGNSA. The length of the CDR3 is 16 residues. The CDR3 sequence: CASSSGGGSGTGELFF. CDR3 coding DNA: TGTGCCAGCAGCTCCGGGGGCGGGAGTGGGACCGGGGAGCTGTTTTTT.

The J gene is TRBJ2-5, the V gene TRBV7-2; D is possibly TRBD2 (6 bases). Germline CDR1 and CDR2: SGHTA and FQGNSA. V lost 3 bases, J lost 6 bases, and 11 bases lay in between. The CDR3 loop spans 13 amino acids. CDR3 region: CASSFSAGKTQYF. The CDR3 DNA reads TGTGCCAGCAGCTTCTCTGCGGGGAAGACCCAGTACTTC.

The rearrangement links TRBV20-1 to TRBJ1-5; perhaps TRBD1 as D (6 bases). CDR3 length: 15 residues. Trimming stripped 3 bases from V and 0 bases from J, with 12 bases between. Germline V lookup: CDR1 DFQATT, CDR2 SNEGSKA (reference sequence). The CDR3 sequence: CSASRGAYSNQPQHF. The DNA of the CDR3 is TGCAGTGCTAGTCGGGGGGCATATAGCAATCAGCCCCAGCATTTT.

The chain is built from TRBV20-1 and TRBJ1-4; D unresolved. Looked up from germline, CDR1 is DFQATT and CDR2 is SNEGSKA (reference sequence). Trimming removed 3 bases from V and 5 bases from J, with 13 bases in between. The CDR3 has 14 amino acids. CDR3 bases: TGCAGTGCTAGCCTGGCTGGATTCAATGAAAAACTGTTTTTT. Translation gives CSASLAGFNEKLFF.

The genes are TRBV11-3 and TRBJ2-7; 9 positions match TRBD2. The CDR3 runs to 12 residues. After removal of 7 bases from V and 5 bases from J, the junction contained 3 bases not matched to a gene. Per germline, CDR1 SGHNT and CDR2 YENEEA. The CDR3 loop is CASNLAGHEQYF. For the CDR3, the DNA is TGTGCCAGCAACCTAGCGGGACACGAGCAGTACTTC.

CDR3 sequence (DNA): TGTGCCAGCAGCACAAGCAGGGGTGGCCCCTACTACACCTTC. Translation gives CASSTSRGGPYYTF. The chain carries TRBV25-1 and TRBJ1-2; D perhaps matches TRBD1 (6 bases). The V and J ends lost 6 bases and 10 bases respectively, with 21 bases between them. This CDR3 contains 14 residues. Germline values: CDR1 MGHDK, CDR2 SYGVNS.

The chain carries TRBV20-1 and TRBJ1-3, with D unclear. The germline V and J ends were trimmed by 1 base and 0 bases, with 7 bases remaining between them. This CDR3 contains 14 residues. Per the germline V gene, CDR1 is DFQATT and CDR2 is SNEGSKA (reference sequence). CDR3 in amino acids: CSARVQYSGNTIYF. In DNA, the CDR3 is TGCAGTGCTAGAGTCCAGTACTCTGGAAACACCATATATTTT.

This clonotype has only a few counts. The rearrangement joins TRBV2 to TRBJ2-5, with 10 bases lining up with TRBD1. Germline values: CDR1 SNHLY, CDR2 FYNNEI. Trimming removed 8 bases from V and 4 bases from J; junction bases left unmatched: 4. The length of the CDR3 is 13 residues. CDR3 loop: CASVGDRGETQYF. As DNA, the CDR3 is TGTGCCAGCGTTGGGGACAGGGGAGAGACCCAGTACTTC.

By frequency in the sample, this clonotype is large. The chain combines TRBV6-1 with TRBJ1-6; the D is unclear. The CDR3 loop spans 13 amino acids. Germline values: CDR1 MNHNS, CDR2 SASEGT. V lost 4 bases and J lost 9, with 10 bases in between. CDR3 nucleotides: TGTGCCAGCAGTGGGCAGGATGTTTCACCCCTCCACTTT. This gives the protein CASSGQDVSPLHF.